These T cell receptor beta chains were read from a single sample in a study of T cells in localized non-small cell lung cancer. The assay was immunoSEQ multiplex PCR, and TCRdb's table has in-frame clones only and misses some. The table records just over 70,000 clones, 70% to 90% of them present only once. The sample consisted of peripheral blood, taken before any cancer treatment. Receptor source: a male donor at least 60 years old with stage III squamous cell lung carcinoma. The CDR3 runs from the conserved cysteine through the conserved F or W.

TRBV19,TRBJ2-2,CASSPGTANTGELFF
TRBV30,TRBJ2-6,CAWSAGANVLTF
TRBV6-5,TRBJ2-1,CASSFYNEQFF
TRBV11-3,TRBJ2-3,CASSLGSPADTQYF
TRBV7-6,TRBJ2-5,CASSLAQGVMQETQYF
TRBV27,TRBJ1-1,CASRDEGRAEAFF
TRBV7-2,TRBJ2-2,CASSSQPGPRSGELFF
TRBV19,TRBJ2-2,CASSTSGGFLANTGELFF
TRBV18,TRBJ1-2,CASDPGTGELYGYTF
TRBV19,TRBJ2-7,CASSTTSTGGPGEQYF
TRBV5-1,TRBJ2-1,CASSSGTQSYNEQFF
TRBV5-1,TRBJ1-1,CASGPAAMNTEAFF
TRBV11-3,TRBJ2-2,CASSFSGVDTGELFF
TRBV29-1,TRBJ1-5,CSAGGGPDQPQHF
TRBV2,TRBJ1-3,CASSDTGNSGNTIYF
TRBV5-4,TRBJ2-7,CASSMTGVQYEQYF
TRBV19,TRBJ2-1,CASKEGRGYNEQFF
TRBV21-1,TRBJ1-1,CASSAQYDRAPNTEAFF
TRBV6-1,TRBJ2-5,CASSEVVPTSGGGTQYF
TRBV29-1,TRBJ1-1,CSVGFGIGTEAFF
TRBV7-8,TRBJ1-2,CASSPMSFADGYTF
TRBV18,TRBJ1-4,CASSRGDPEQGLFF
TRBV10-3,TRBJ1-6,CAISELGTGNSPLHF
TRBV5-1,TRBJ2-5,CASSFVGTGALTQETQYF
TRBV4-3,TRBJ2-5,CASSQDTAKETQYF
TRBV15,TRBJ1-5,CATSISGSSNQPQHF
TRBV7-2,TRBJ2-1,CASSLAPSYYNEQFF
TRBV6-1,TRBJ1-4,CASLPRGRNEKLFF
TRBV5-4,TRBJ1-1,CASRRRAASVGTEAFF
TRBV12-5,TRBJ2-3,CASGLSSSTTDTQYF
TRBV7-9,TRBJ1-1,CASSPGQAAPRPFF
TRBV19,TRBJ1-5,CASRTGIDSNQPQHF
TRBV6-6,TRBJ2-3,CASTRTGNTQYF
TRBV5-1,TRBJ2-3,CASSGGTGRGTDTQYF
TRBV29-1,TRBJ2-2,CSVEAVGWDGELFF
TRBV6-5,TRBJ1-5,CASGGVINQPQHF
TRBV4-3,TRBJ2-1,CASSQDLRSNEQFF
TRBV30,TRBJ1-6,CAWCPGTYDSPLHF
TRBV14,TRBJ2-4,CASSETGTVHNIQYF
TRBV7-9,TRBJ2-7,CASSPRDRLYEQYF
TRBV28,TRBJ2-3,CASRLYSPGSTDTQYF
TRBV11-1,TRBJ2-1,CASSHIRTGIYNEQFF
TRBV29-1,TRBJ1-1,CSANPGGGTEAFF